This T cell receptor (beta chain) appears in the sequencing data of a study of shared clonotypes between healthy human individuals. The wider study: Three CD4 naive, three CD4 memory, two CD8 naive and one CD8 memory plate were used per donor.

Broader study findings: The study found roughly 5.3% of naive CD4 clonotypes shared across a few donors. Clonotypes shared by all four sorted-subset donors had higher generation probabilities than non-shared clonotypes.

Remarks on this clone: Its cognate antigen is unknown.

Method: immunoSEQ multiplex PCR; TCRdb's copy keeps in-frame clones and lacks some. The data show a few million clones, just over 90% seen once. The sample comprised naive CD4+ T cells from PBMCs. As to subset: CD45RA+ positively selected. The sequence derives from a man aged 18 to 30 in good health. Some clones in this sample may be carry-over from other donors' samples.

The CDR3 DNA is TGTGCCAGCTCACCACCGGGACTAGCGGGGATTTACAATGAGCAGTTCTTC. Translation gives CASSPPGLAGIYNEQFF. V usage is TRBV18 and J usage is TRBJ2-1; 13 nucleotides align to TRBD2. The CDR3 is made up of 17 amino acids. The V gene end was trimmed by 0 bases and the J gene end by 4 bases; junction bases not matched to a gene: 3. Germline V gives CDR1 KGHSH, CDR2 LQKENI.